This is a list of T cell receptor beta chains from one sample in a study of shared clonotypes between healthy human individuals. Clones were read by immunoSEQ multiplex PCR, and TCRdb kept only the in-frame ones, dropping some. The table records some 1.1 million clones, 77% of them present only once. Sequences were obtained from memory CD4+ T cells from PBMCs. These receptors came from a young man in good health. Some clones in this sample may be carry-over from other donors' samples. Both conserved end residues are part of each CDR3. D genes are given only for firm matches. A clone size is listed for some rows: how often the clone was seen (once, few, many), or a class if it is expanded.

clone size: NA; D gene: TRBD2; J gene: TRBJ2-5; V gene: TRBV5-4; CDR3 DNA: TGTGCCAGCAGCGCGCGGGAGGGAGGAGAGACCCAGTACTTC; CDR3 protein: CASSAREGGETQYF
clone size: NA; D gene: NA; J gene: TRBJ2-2; V gene: TRBV11-2; CDR3 DNA: TGTGCCAGCAGCTTAGTATTTACCGGGGAGCTGTTTTTT; CDR3 protein: CASSLVFTGELFF
clone size: NA; D gene: NA; J gene: TRBJ2-3; V gene: TRBV11-2; CDR3 DNA: TGTGCCAGCAGCTTAAGGGACTCGGATAGCACAGATACGCAGTATTTT; CDR3 protein: CASSLRDSDSTDTQYF
clone size: NA; D gene: TRBD1; J gene: TRBJ1-4; V gene: TRBV10-3; CDR3 DNA: TGTGCCAGCAGTTACCCGACAGGGGGCTATTTTGAAAAACTGTTTTTT; CDR3 protein: CASSYPTGGYFEKLFF
clone size: NA; D gene: TRBD1; J gene: TRBJ1-5; V gene: TRBV28; CDR3 DNA: TGTGCCAGCCACCAACCGGGACAGGGGTCCAATCAGCCCCAGCATTTT; CDR3 protein: CASHQPGQGSNQPQHF
clone size: many; D gene: NA; J gene: TRBJ2-7; V gene: TRBV28; CDR3 DNA: TGTGCCAGCAGTTTGAAGGGGTTACCCCCCTACGAGCAGTACTTC; CDR3 protein: CASSLKGLPPYEQYF
clone size: NA; D gene: NA; J gene: TRBJ2-1; V gene: TRBV7-2; CDR3 DNA: TGTGCCAGCAGCTCCTTAACTTGGGAGCAGTTCTTC; CDR3 protein: CASSSLTWEQFF
clone size: NA; D gene: NA; J gene: TRBJ1-4; V gene: TRBV9; CDR3 DNA: TGTGCCAGCAGGCGGGGGGCTAATGAAAAACTGTTTTTT; CDR3 protein: CASRRGANEKLFF
clone size: NA; D gene: NA; J gene: TRBJ1-2; V gene: TRBV4-1; CDR3 DNA: TGCGCCAGCAGCCAAGGTGCAGGGGAGTACGGCTACACCTTC; CDR3 protein: CASSQGAGEYGYTF
clone size: NA; D gene: TRBD1; J gene: TRBJ1-3; V gene: TRBV5-1; CDR3 DNA: TGCGCCAGCCAGTCGGGACAGGGGACAAACACCATATATTTT; CDR3 protein: CASQSGQGTNTIYF
clone size: NA; D gene: NA; J gene: TRBJ1-4; V gene: TRBV5-1; CDR3 DNA: TGCGCCAGCAGCTTGCAAACGCGTGAAAAACTGTTTTTT; CDR3 protein: CASSLQTREKLFF
clone size: NA; D gene: TRBD1; J gene: TRBJ2-7; V gene: TRBV19; CDR3 DNA: TGTGCCAGTAGCTCCCGGACAGGGGACACCTACGAGCAGTACTTC; CDR3 protein: CASSSRTGDTYEQYF
clone size: NA; D gene: TRBD1; J gene: TRBJ2-5; V gene: TRBV18; CDR3 DNA: TGTGCCAGCTCACCCACCCGACAGGGGACGGAGACCCAGTACTTC; CDR3 protein: CASSPTRQGTETQYF
clone size: NA; D gene: NA; J gene: TRBJ2-1; V gene: TRBV10-3; CDR3 DNA: TGTGCCATCAGTGAGTCGTACACCCCTGGGTTCTTC; CDR3 protein: CAISESYTPGFF
clone size: few; D gene: NA; J gene: TRBJ2-3; V gene: TRBV6-6; CDR3 DNA: TGTGCCAGCAGGAGTAGTCGGGCGTTAATGACAGATACGCAGTATTTT; CDR3 protein: CASRSSRALMTDTQYF
clone size: NA; D gene: NA; J gene: TRBJ1-2; V gene: TRBV4-1; CDR3 DNA: TGCGCCAGCAGCCGAATAACCGGGACAAACTATGGCTACACCTTC; CDR3 protein: CASSRITGTNYGYTF
clone size: NA; D gene: NA; J gene: TRBJ2-5; V gene: TRBV7-3; CDR3 DNA: TGTGCCAGCAGCTTACGGGCTCACCAAGAGACCCAGTACTTC; CDR3 protein: CASSLRAHQETQYF
clone size: NA; D gene: NA; J gene: TRBJ2-2; V gene: TRBV6-5; CDR3 DNA: TGTGCCAGCAGTTACTATCTTACCGGGGAGCTGTTTTTT; CDR3 protein: CASSYYLTGELFF
clone size: NA; D gene: TRBD1; J gene: TRBJ1-4; V gene: TRBV5-4; CDR3 DNA: TGTGCCAGCAGCCGTAACAGGGGGAAGAGTGAAAAACTGTTTTTT; CDR3 protein: CASSRNRGKSEKLFF
clone size: NA; D gene: TRBD2; J gene: TRBJ2-7; V gene: TRBV27; CDR3 DNA: TGTGCCAGCGTACGACTAGCGGGAACCTACGAGCAGTACTTC; CDR3 protein: CASVRLAGTYEQYF
clone size: NA; D gene: NA; J gene: TRBJ1-1; V gene: TRBV13; CDR3 DNA: TGTGCCAGCAGCTTGGGCCGCCGGAACACTGAAGCTTTCTTT; CDR3 protein: CASSLGRRNTEAFF
clone size: many; D gene: NA; J gene: TRBJ2-7; V gene: TRBV15; CDR3 DNA: TGTGCCACCAGCAGAGACAGGGGCAGGAACGAGCAGTACTTC; CDR3 protein: CATSRDRGRNEQYF